This entry lists 14 T cell receptor beta chains sequenced from one sample in a study of T cell repertoires in cytomegalovirus infection. The antigens of these receptors remain unknown. Each CDR3 protein is one row after TCRdb ran MiXCR on the reads. The sample yields some 800,000 distinct CDR3 sequences, almost 30% seen once. Sequenced material: cultured CD8+ T cells from PBMCs, taken from culture after CMV antigen stimulation. These receptors all come from a human donor in good health (CMV status not recorded). Some clones in this sample may be carry-over from other donors' samples.

This clonotype was found a few times. The gene calls are TRBV7-9 and TRBJ1-2, with 7 bases that match TRBD1. V was clipped by 7 bases and J by 4 bases; unmatched bases: 9. The CDR3 sequence is 14 residues long. Germline loops: CDR1 SEHNR, CDR2 FQNEAQ (reference sequence). Here the CDR3 reads CASNPTGFSYGYTF. In DNA, the CDR3 is TGTGCCAGCAACCCGACAGGGTTCAGCTATGGCTACACCTTC.

The rearrangement links TRBV11-2 to TRBJ2-1; TRBD2 agrees at 8 bases. CDR1 SGHAT and CDR2 FQNNGV come from the germline V gene. The CDR3 runs 17 residues. J was trimmed by 3 bases and V by 1 base; bases with no gene match: 8. The chain's CDR3 is CASSLVERGNFYNEQFF. For the CDR3, the DNA is TGTGCCAGCAGCTTAGTCGAGCGGGGGAATTTCTACAATGAGCAGTTCTTC.

The gene calls are TRBV12-3 or TRBV12-4 and TRBJ2-2; D gene ambiguous. This CDR3 has 13 amino acids. V lost 7 bases to trimming and J lost 9 bases, with 15 bases between them. The CDR3, as DNA: TGTGCCAGCAAGTGGGCAGCCTTGAGGGAGCTGTTTTTT. The encoded protein is CASKWAALRELFF.

This clonotype was detected a few times. This rearrangement joins TRBV7-2 to TRBJ2-2; the D call may be TRBD1 or TRBD2 (5 bases each). The CDR3 has 18 amino acids. In germline, CDR1 is SGHTA, CDR2 FQGNSA. V gave up 5 bases and J gave up 4 bases, with 23 bases separating them. CDR3 DNA: TGTGCCAGCAGCCGAACATGGTGTCGGGGCTCCTGCACCGGGGAGCTGTTTTTT. This translates into CASSRTWCRGSCTGELFF.

This clonotype has more than one count but fewer than ten. This chain links TRBV14 with TRBJ1-1; no firm D call. V lost 2 bases and J 1 base, leaving 8 bases between the germline ends. Per the germline V gene, CDR1 is SGHDN and CDR2 is FVKESK. The CDR3 sequence is 14 residues long. The CDR3, as DNA: TGTGCCAGCAGCCAATCTTTCGGGAACACTGAAGCTTTCTTT. Translated: CASSQSFGNTEAFF.

CDR3: CASSKAPTLGQFF. CDR3 coding DNA: TGTGCCAGCAGTAAAGCTCCAACCCTCGGGCAGTTCTTC. The chain links TRBV12-3 or TRBV12-4 to TRBJ2-1; no clear D. Trimming took off 5 bases at V and 12 bases at J, with 17 bases between the two ends. The CDR3 covers 13 residues.

This rearrangement joins TRBV2 to TRBJ1-5; possible D gene TRBD1, 5 bases. Germline V CDR1 and CDR2: SNHLY, FYNNEI. CDR3 size: 14 residues. Between the trimmed V and J ends, which lost 3 bases and 10 bases, there was a span of 16 bases. This chain's CDR3 is CASSEGTSRGPQHF. The DNA for the CDR3 is TGTGCCAGCAGTGAGGGGACCTCTCGGGGACCCCAGCATTTT.

The chain recombines TRBV11-3 with TRBJ2-1; perhaps TRBD1 as D (6 bases). V shed 10 bases and J shed 7 bases, with 14 bases lying between them. Germline lookup yields CDR1 SGHNT and CDR2 YENEEA. There are 12 residues in the CDR3. For the CDR3, the DNA is TGTGCCACTAAACAGGGACGAAATGAGCAGTTCTTC. It is translated as CATKQGRNEQFF. The whole variable domain, filled in from reference TRBV11-3 and TRBJ2-1, reads EAGVVQSPRYKIIEKKQPVAFWCNPISGHNTLYWYLQNLGQGPELLIRYENEEAVDDSQLPKDRFSAERLKGVDSTLKIQPAELGDSAVYLCATKQGRNEQFFGPGTRLTVL.

The chain carries TRBV29-1 and TRBJ1-4; D call uncertain. The CDR3 runs to 14 residues. The germline gives CDR1 SQVTM, CDR2 ANQGSEA. Trimming took off 5 bases at V and 2 bases at J, with 12 bases between the two ends. CDR3 nucleotides: TGCAGCGTTAGAAGGGAGTGGACTAATGAAAAACTGTTTTTT. It codes for CSVRREWTNEKLFF.

The chain uses TRBV12-3 or TRBV12-4 and TRBJ2-1; D may be TRBD1 (6 bases). The CDR3 loop spans 18 amino acids. Deletions cut 6 bases from V and 6 bases from J, with 27 bases between. The CDR3 is CASSSSTDRDTGRNEQFF. DNA for the CDR3: TGTGCCAGCAGCTCCTCTACTGACCGGGACACCGGTCGCAATGAGCAGTTCTTC.

V gene TRBV12-3 or TRBV12-4 combines with J gene TRBJ1-4; D gene ambiguous. Deletions cut 7 bases from V and 0 bases from J, with 6 bases between. There are 13 residues in the CDR3. In DNA, the CDR3 is TGTGCCAGCACCGTAGCAACTAATGAAAAACTGTTTTTT. This encodes CASTVATNEKLFF.

V is TRBV19 and J is TRBJ2-1; D is tentatively TRBD1 or TRBD2 (5 bases each). From germline, CDR1 is LNHDA and CDR2 SQIVND (reference sequence). The V end was cut by 1 base, the J end by 9 bases, with 10 bases between. This CDR3 comprises 13 residues. The CDR3 DNA sequence: TGTGCCAGTAGTATAGTGGAAGGGACTGAGCAGTTCTTC. Its protein is CASSIVEGTEQFF.

This chain links TRBV7-4 with TRBJ1-1; D is unresolved. Germline V gene data show CDR1 as SGHVT and CDR2 as SQSDAQ. The V end was cut by 5 bases, the J end by 2 bases, with 15 bases between. This CDR3 has 15 residues. CDR3 loop: CASSPGRVSNTEAFF. CDR3 coding DNA: TGTGCCAGCAGCCCGGGCCGGGTTAGCAACACTGAAGCTTTCTTT.

This sequence joins TRBV7-8 and TRBJ2-1, with a possible D match to TRBD2 (6 bases). With 5 bases removed from V and 1 base from J, the gap between germline ends came to 12 bases. Per the germline V gene, CDR1 is SGHVS and CDR2 is FQNEAQ. The CDR3 totals 15 residues. CDR3 sequence (DNA): TGTGCCAGCAGCCCTCGTAGCGGATCCTACAATGAGCAGTTCTTC. Protein product: CASSPRSGSYNEQFF.